This T cell receptor beta chain was obtained from a study of Tregs in tolerant kidney transplant recipients. Study findings and constraints: This study did not directly address biological reproducibility.

Mixed chimerism was transient after nonmyeloablative marrow transplants from related graft donors. Unstimulated regulatory T cells (CD4+CD25+CD127-), CD4+CD25- non-regulatory cells, CD4 and CD8 cells were FACS-sorted from thawed PBMCs. V shed 6 bases, J shed 6 bases, and the junction held 12 bases outside the gene matches. The CDR3 length is 15 residues. Per the germline V gene, CDR1 is MNHEY and CDR2 is SMNVEV (reference sequence). This clone has a handful of counts. Its antigen is undetermined. Measured with immunoSEQ multiplex PCR; TCRdb has only the in-frame clones, and not every one. The sample contains some 47,000 clones, about nine tenths of which appear only once.

Sample: CD8+ T cells from blood (PBMCs), taken 12 months after the transplant. V is TRBV27 and J is TRBJ2-7, with 9 bases lining up with TRBD2. The TCR originated in a human patient who received a combined kidney and bone marrow transplant. The graft donor may account for some of the T cells. Here the CDR3 DNA reads TGTGCCAGCAGCATTAGCGGGAGTTGGCTCGCCGAGCAGTACTTC. Translating it yields CASSISGSWLAEQYF.